The 19 T cell receptor beta chains given below trace back to one sample, sequenced in a study of shared clonotypes between healthy human individuals. Method: immunoSEQ multiplex PCR; TCRdb's copy keeps in-frame clones and lacks some. There are around 750,000 clones in the sample; less than 85% occur only once, and over 1.5% lies in the top ten. Sequences were obtained from memory CD4+ T cells sorted from blood. Subset defined: CD45RA-negative fraction. These receptors were obtained from a woman in her twenties or thirties in good health.

The rearrangement uses TRBV20-1 and TRBJ2-5, with 7 positions matching TRBD1. The V segment lost 5 bases and the J segment 5 bases; nucleotides outside the gene matches: 2. This CDR3 region has 11 residues. Germline V CDR1 and CDR2: DFQATT, SNEGSKA (reference sequence). For the CDR3, the DNA is TGCAGTGCTCTGGACAGGGAGACCCAGTACTTC. It yields the protein CSALDRETQYF.

The chain has TRBV7-2 and TRBJ2-5, with D possibly TRBD2 on 6 matching bases. The germline V gene encodes CDR1 SGHTA and CDR2 FQGNSA. The CDR3 covers 17 residues. The ends were cut back, 5 bases at V and 1 base at J, with 20 bases in the middle. CDR3 amino acids: CASSARLVGRIQETQYF. The CDR3 nucleotides read TGTGCCAGCAGCGCACGACTAGTGGGAAGAATCCAAGAGACCCAGTACTTC.

Concerning this clone itself: Other DNA sequences in this specimen translate into the identical CDR3. The V and J genes are TRBV5-1 and TRBJ1-3; 7 bases agree with TRBD1. V was clipped by 2 bases and J by 7 bases; unmatched bases: 6. Per germline, CDR1 SGHRS and CDR2 YFSETQ. The CDR3 runs to 14 residues. The CDR3 loop reads CASSFGTTGNTIYF. The CDR3 region has the DNA TGCGCCAGCAGCTTCGGGACGACAGGGAACACCATATATTTT. Drawing the rest from reference TRBV5-1 and TRBJ1-3, the complete variable domain is KAGVTQTPRYLIKTRGQQVTLSCSPISGHRSVSWYQQTPGQGLQFLFEYFSETQRNKGNFPGRFSGRQFSNSRSEMNVSTLELGDSALYLCASSFGTTGNTIYFGEGSWLTVV.

This rearrangement joins TRBV7-9 to TRBJ1-1; TRBD1 aligns across 12 bases. The CDR3 runs to 15 residues. V lost 4 bases, J lost 6 bases, and 6 bases stayed unmatched. CDR1 is SEHNR and CDR2 is FQNEAQ in the germline V gene (reference sequence). The CDR3 protein is CASSWGTGGPAEAFF. The CDR3 nucleotides read TGTGCCAGCAGCTGGGGGACAGGGGGCCCTGCTGAAGCTTTCTTT.

In this sample, this clone turned up a few times. Distinct nucleotide sequences in the sample also encode this CDR3. The rearrangement joins TRBV7-9 to TRBJ2-7; 7 bases line up with TRBD1. The CDR3 spans 14 residues. After removal of 2 bases from V and 2 bases from J, the junction contained 3 bases not matched to a gene. The germline gives CDR1 SEHNR, CDR2 FQNEAQ (reference sequence). CDR3 protein: CASSLQGVTYEQYF. The CDR3 nucleotides read TGTGCCAGCAGCTTACAGGGGGTGACCTACGAGCAGTACTTC.

To note about this clone: The same CDR3 can be traced to other DNA sequences in this sample. The DNA for the CDR3 is TGTGCCAGCAGAGGCCACTACGAGCAGTACTTC. Amino acid sequence: CASRGHYEQYF. The V call is TRBV2, the J call TRBJ2-7; D gene ambiguous. The CDR3 has 11 residues. Germline-derived CDR1 and CDR2 are SNHLY and FYNNEI. Deletions cut 6 bases from V and 3 bases from J, with 6 bases between.

This sequence joins TRBV6-6 and TRBJ2-7; TRBD2 is a possible D gene (6 bases). Trimming took off 6 bases at V and 0 bases at J, with 15 bases between the two ends. CDR3 length equals 15 residues. Germline V CDR1 and CDR2: MNHNY, SVGAGI (reference sequence). CDR3 in amino acids: CASSWSGTLSYEQYF. The CDR3 coding sequence is TGTGCCAGCAGCTGGTCCGGGACTCTCTCCTACGAGCAGTACTTC.

This clone was counted between two and nine times. The rearrangement links TRBV28 to TRBJ2-7; 11 bases map to TRBD2. Germline assignment: CDR1 MDHEN and CDR2 SYDVKM. V shed 6 bases, J shed 6 bases, and the junction held 10 bases outside the gene matches. The CDR3 spans 15 residues. CDR3 loop: CASSTLTSGIVEQYF. CDR3 DNA sequence: TGTGCCAGCAGCACCCTGACTAGCGGGATCGTCGAGCAGTACTTC. The variable domain in full, completed from reference TRBV28 and TRBJ2-7, reads DVKVTQSSRYLVKRTGEKVFLECVQDMDHENMFWYRQDPGLGLRLIYFSYDVKMKEKGDIPEGYSVSREKKERFSLILESASTNQTSMYLCASSTLTSGIVEQYFGPGTRLTVT.

The CDR3 DNA sequence: TGTGCCAGCTCACTCGGACAGGGGGACCATTCCGCTGAAGCTTTCTTT. Amino acid sequence: CASSLGQGDHSAEAFF. The chain links TRBV18 to TRBJ1-1, with TRBD1 matching 10 bases. V was pared by 4 bases and J by 6 bases, with 11 bases of the junction left unmatched. The V gene's germline CDR1 is KGHSH and CDR2 LQKENI. The CDR3 has 16 residues. The full variable domain, with the rest looked up from reference TRBV18 and TRBJ1-1, is NAGVMQNPRHLVRRRGQEARLRCSPMKGHSHVYWYRQLPEEGLKFMVYLQKENIIDESGMPKERFSAEFPKEGPSILRIQQVVRGDSAAYFCASSLGQGDHSAEAFFGQGTRLTVV.

V gene TRBV15 combines with J gene TRBJ2-7; D might be TRBD1 (5 bases). From germline, CDR1 is LNHNV and CDR2 YYDKDF (reference sequence). CDR3 size: 12 residues. V was shortened by 3 bases and J by 5 bases, with 8 bases between the two germline ends. CDR3 in DNA: TGTGCCACCAGCAGGCAGGGCCACGAGCAGTACTTC. The encoded protein is CATSRQGHEQYF. Looking up the rest from reference TRBV15 and TRBJ2-7 gives the full variable domain: DAMVIQNPRYQVTQFGKPVTLSCSQTLNHNVMYWYQQKSSQAPKLLFHYYDKDFNNEADTPDNFQSRRPNTSFCFLDIRSPGLGDTAMYLCATSRQGHEQYFGPGTRLTVT.

This chain uses TRBV5-6 with TRBJ2-1, with a possible D match to TRBD2 (5 bases). Germline values: CDR1 SGHDT, CDR2 YYEEEE. The CDR3 sequence is 14 residues long. Trimming took off 2 bases at V and 10 bases at J, with 16 bases between the two ends. Here the CDR3 DNA reads TGTGCCAGCAGCTTTGGGCCATACGGCGGGGAGCAGTTCTTC. It is translated as CASSFGPYGGEQFF.

The chain couples TRBV2 to TRBJ2-1; the match to TRBD2 covers 7 bases. Germline V gene data show CDR1 as SNHLY and CDR2 as FYNNEI. V trimming: 6 bases; J trimming: 2 bases; junction bases outside the gene matches: 4. The CDR3 contains 14 residues. CDR3 bases: TGTGCCAGCAGGGGAGGGCTCACCTACAATGAGCAGTTCTTC. Translating it yields CASRGGLTYNEQFF.

This clone was observed a few times. The chain has TRBV29-1 and TRBJ2-1; the match to TRBD1 covers 7 bases. This CDR3 contains 15 residues. Germline lookup yields CDR1 SQVTM and CDR2 ANQGSEA. The junction had 8 bases not matched to a gene; V was cut back by 3 bases and J by 3 bases. The CDR3 protein is CSVERRQGSYNEQFF. CDR3 sequence (DNA): TGCAGCGTTGAGCGCAGACAGGGAAGCTACAATGAGCAGTTCTTC.

This clone has only a few counts. This chain links TRBV28 with TRBJ2-3; possible D gene TRBD2, 5 bases. CDR3 length: 13 residues. The V and J ends lost 10 bases and 1 base respectively, with 12 bases between them. Germline CDR1 and CDR2: MDHEN and SYDVKM. The CDR3 bases are TGTGCCACCGAGGGCGGAGGCACAGATACGCAGTATTTT. Translating gives CATEGGGTDTQYF.

V gene TRBV6-5 combines with J gene TRBJ1-5, with D maybe TRBD1 (6 bases). The CDR3 is 14 amino acids. The germline CDR1 and CDR2 sequences are MNHEY and SVGAGI. The V end lost 6 bases, the J end lost 5 bases, and 14 bases lay between the germline ends. CDR3 loop: CASSRSQGYQPQHF. DNA for the CDR3: TGTGCCAGCAGCCGATCACAGGGCTATCAGCCCCAGCATTTT.

The chain links TRBV11-2 to TRBJ2-3, with a possible D match to TRBD2 (5 bases). From germline, CDR1 is SGHAT and CDR2 FQNNGV. This CDR3 comprises 17 residues. V lost 1 base and J 3 bases, leaving 17 bases between the germline ends. CDR3: CASSLGTWEKRTDTQYF. The CDR3 region has the DNA TGTGCCAGCAGCTTAGGGACTTGGGAGAAGAGGACAGATACGCAGTATTTT.

This chain connects TRBV30 to TRBJ2-6; no reliable D call. V lost 1 base to trimming and J lost 0 bases, with 7 bases between them. There are 15 residues in the CDR3. The V gene's germline CDR1 is GTSNPN and CDR2 SVGIG (reference sequence). The CDR3 sequence: CAWSAQISGANVLTF. CDR3 coding DNA: TGTGCCTGGAGTGCCCAGATCTCTGGGGCCAACGTCCTGACTTTC.

In regard to this clone: A much larger clone is a single base away; this may be a read error. Here the CDR3 reads CASSAASGANVLTF. The CDR3 region has the DNA TGTGCCAGCAGTGCGGCCTCTGGGGCCAACGTCCTGACTTTC. This chain uses TRBV2 with TRBJ2-6; D not certain. V was pared by 4 bases and J by 0 bases, with 4 bases between. The CDR3 loop spans 14 amino acids. The germline V gene encodes CDR1 SNHLY and CDR2 FYNNEI. The full variable domain, with the rest looked up from reference TRBV2 and TRBJ2-6, is EPEVTQTPSHQVTQMGQEVILRCVPISNHLYFYWYRQILGQKVEFLVSFYNNEISEKSEIFDDQFSVERPDGSNFTLKIRSTKLEDSAMYFCASSAASGANVLTFGAGSRLTVL.

The V and J genes are TRBV11-2 and TRBJ2-3, with a weak D call TRBD2 (5 bases). Deletions cut 3 bases from V and 4 bases from J, with 14 bases between. This CDR3 comprises 15 residues. Germline V gene data show CDR1 as SGHAT and CDR2 as FQNNGV. CDR3 nucleotide sequence: TGTGCCAGCAGCTTGGGTCCCGGGAAAGCAGATACGCAGTATTTT. It codes for CASSLGPGKADTQYF.